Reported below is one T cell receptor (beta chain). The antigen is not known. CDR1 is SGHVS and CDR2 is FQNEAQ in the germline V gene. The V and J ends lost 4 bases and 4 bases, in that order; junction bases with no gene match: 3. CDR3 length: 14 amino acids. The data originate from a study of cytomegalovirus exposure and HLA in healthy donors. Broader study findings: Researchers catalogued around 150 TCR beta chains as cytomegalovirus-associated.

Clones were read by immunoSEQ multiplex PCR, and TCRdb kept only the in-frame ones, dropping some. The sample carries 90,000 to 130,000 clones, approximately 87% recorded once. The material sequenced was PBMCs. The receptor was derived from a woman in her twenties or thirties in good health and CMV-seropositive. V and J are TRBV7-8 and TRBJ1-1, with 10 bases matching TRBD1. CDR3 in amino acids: CASSSGTGVTEAFF. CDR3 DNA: TGTGCCAGCAGCTCCGGGACAGGGGTCACTGAAGCTTTCTTT.